A single sample gave rise to the 3 T cell receptor beta chains below, sequenced in a study of cytomegalovirus exposure and HLA in healthy donors. PCR was performed using 60 Vbeta and 13 Jbeta primers. Here immunoSEQ multiplex PCR was the method, and the copy in TCRdb shows in-frame clones only, minus some. The sample lists roughly 120,000 clones; 82% were seen once. The sequenced material came from PBMCs. These receptors came from a woman aged 18-35 years in good health and CMV-seronegative.

The chain combines TRBV29-1 with TRBJ1-1; 9 bases line up with TRBD1. CDR3 length equals 14 residues. Germline CDR1 and CDR2: SQVTM and ANQGSEA. The V gene end was trimmed by 4 bases and the J gene end by 3 bases; junction bases not matched to a gene: 6. Here the CDR3 reads CSVASDRGDTEAFF. Here the CDR3 DNA reads TGCAGCGTTGCATCAGACAGGGGGGACACTGAAGCTTTCTTT.

The chain has TRBV6-5 and TRBJ2-1; possible D gene TRBD2, 6 bases. From germline, CDR1 is MNHEY and CDR2 SVGAGI. This CDR3 is built from 13 residues. V was pared by 0 bases and J by 9 bases, with 9 bases between. The CDR3 DNA is TGTGCCAGCAGTTACTCATCCGGGAGTGAGCAGTTCTTC. It translates to CASSYSSGSEQFF.

The CDR3 protein is CASSPQGVSNQPQHF. For the CDR3, the DNA is TGTGCCAGCAGTCCTCAAGGGGTTAGCAATCAGCCCCAGCATTTT. The gene calls are TRBV28 and TRBJ1-5; a possible D gene is TRBD1 (5 bases). CDR3 length: 15 residues. V lost 5 bases and J lost 0, with 11 bases in between. Per germline, CDR1 MDHEN and CDR2 SYDVKM.